The entry below describes one T cell receptor (beta chain). What this receptor recognizes is not known. The record has no base qualities; no much larger clone is one base away. Trimming removed 4 bases from V and 3 bases from J, leaving 15 bases between the germline ends. The CDR3 sequence holds 15 residues, the cysteine and phenylalanine included. Left in the record is the CDR3 DNA by itself, 45 bases read in frame from the first base. CDR1 and CDR2 are read off the germline V gene as SGHAT and FQNNGV. The source of the sample is a study of shared clonotypes between healthy human individuals (dated by TCRdb to the early 2020s). Regarding the study in general: The cohort comprised a couple of women and three men aged 18 to 49 years. Different laboratories and diverse techniques were used to prepare libraries and sequence TCR repertoires, to increase sequencing depth and limit assay-specific biases. Blood TCR repertoires of roughly five healthy adults were deeply sequenced to estimate repertoire size and the extent of clonotype sharing between individuals. Leukapheresis yielded between about 0.9 and 9.5 billion PBMCs per donor.

Overall results and qualifications from the work: Pairwise subsampling indicated that sequencing depth was expected to affect the degree of clonotype sharing among donors. The small number of donors limited the genetic and exposure-history diversity represented. Sampling was restricted to blood, and TCR repertoires in tissues likely differ from the TCR repertoires found in blood.

Using the deep immunoSEQ assay, multiplex PCR amplified TCR CDR3 regions from genomic DNA. For each cell subset, the extracted genomic DNA was distributed evenly across all wells of several immunoSEQ 96-well plates, and each plate served as one replicate. For unsorted PBMC, about 300 ng of genomic DNA, equivalent to about 30,000 T cell genomes, went into each replicate PCR. Unsorted PBMC genomic DNA was sequenced across ten immunoSEQ deep assay plates. The purified libraries were quantified using a Qubit 3.0 fluorometer, sized with a Bioanalyzer 2100, and then quantified again using the KAPA Library Quantification kit. Every immunoSEQ 96-well plate was sequenced on a separate single-read 150-cycle Illumina NextSeq 550 flow cell. Concerning the study's data processing: Because the immunoSEQ output included only junctional sequences and no quality scores, the filtering could not be the same as the filtering used for full-length reads. Sequences were annotated with PyIR, a Python wrapper for IgBLAST v1.9, using IMGT germline references to assign V/J genes and CDR3. Reads were filtered out if the reads had weak V/J assignments (E-value above 1e-6), no CDR3, stop codons, out-of-frame junctions, or ambiguous translated residues. A V3J clonotype was defined by an identical inferred V gene, J gene, and CDR3 amino acid sequence. Percentage overlap between repertoires was computed as shared unique clonotypes divided by the size of the smaller repertoire. Repertoire richness was assessed with RTK rarefaction, the Chao1 estimator, and Recon v2.1 estimates of unobserved clonotypes. Held by TCRdb, this immuneACCESS table contains in-frame sequences only and omits some clones. Under half of the omission traces to an unresolved V gene where checked; the cause of the rest is unknown. V and J calls plus clone size are reproduced from that table; the DNA served to infer D and trimming. Within this sample are roughly 500,000 clones, with about 84% of them counted one time only. Roughly 13% of the sample lies in the top ten.

The donors were healthy, HIV-negative adults with no recently reported acute infections or vaccinations. Every donor was a Caucasian adult living in Nashville, Tennessee, USA. In the unsorted samples, roughly 90 million PBMCs were counted, and genomic DNA was extracted using the QIAamp DNA Blood Mini kit. After blood collection by leukapheresis, PBMCs were isolated using Ficoll-Histopaque density gradient centrifugation and then cryopreserved in the vapor phase of liquid nitrogen. The TCR was taken from a woman aged 40 to 49 in good health. Some clones in this sample may be carry-over from other donors' samples. Sample: PBMCs. The rearranged chain carries TRBV11-2 and TRBJ2-5; a tentative D match to TRBD2 spans 6 bases. The CDR3 is CASSSAGRLEETQYF. The sequenced DNA: TGTGCCAGCAGCTCGGCGGGGCGGTTAGAAGAGACCCAGTACTTC.